The present entry profiles one T cell receptor beta chain with its context. Its antigen remains undetermined. It has no much larger one-base neighbor in the sample; base qualities were not kept. The CDR3 has 15 amino acids, counting the end cysteine and phenylalanine. The kept DNA is CDR3 alone, 45 bases in frame from the first base. Trimming at the junction amounts to 6 bases on V and 7 bases on J, and the germline ends lie 19 bases apart. CDR1 and CDR2 were assigned from the germline V gene (reference sequence) as MNHEY and SMNVEV. The source of the sample is a study of cytomegalovirus exposure and HLA in healthy donors (dated by TCRdb to the late 2010s). Regarding the complete study: According to an earlier analysis of a few hundred of the donors, about 180 million T cells yielded some 120 million unique TCR beta sequences and about 300 Gb of sequence data. Donor age, sex, ethnicity and CMV serostatus were collected together with the repertoire data. The later analysis used no new phenotypic data to find candidate immune exposures, relying instead on TCR beta sequences and their occurrence across donors. Besides the first cohort of about 730 subjects, a separate validation cohort made up of 120 different subjects was used. Across some 400 genotyped donors of the cohort, an average of approximately 240,000 unique TCR beta nucleotide sequences per donor were sequenced, and 15% to 20% of those sequences were non-productive. An earlier analysis of around 580 of the donors used high-throughput TCR beta sequencing to judge whether each TCR beta V gene segment behaved as functional or pseudogenic. Approximately 300 gigabases of sequencing data and around 80 million unique TCR sequences made up an early release that covered 500 to 700 HLA-typed donors. Several DR-DQ haplotypes were treated as single units for association and clustering because of strong linkage in the cohort. HLA typing covered class I and class II loci at four-digit resolution. To study patterns of TCR occurrence, a later analysis re-analyzed previously published TCR beta repertoires from 650 to 750 donors and added high-resolution HLA genotyping. Typing coverage varied by locus: roughly 629-640 donors for A, B, C, DRB1 and DQB1; under 550 for DQA1; nearly 610 for DPA1; 450 to 480 for DPB1. The genetic ancestry cluster associated with self-reported Caucasian donors included over 65% of the roughly 400 genotyped donors. To predict cytomegalovirus infection status, the study combined high-throughput TCR immunosequencing, statistical association of individual TCRs with disease status, and machine learning. A later genetic analysis took genome-wide SNP genotypes for 398 of the 666 donors and used that subset as a discovery cohort. The study used immunosequencing to profile the T cell repertoires of about 670 subjects and linked those repertoires to cytomegalovirus serostatus. The study aimed to test whether signatures of past pathogen exposure could be identified by cataloging public T cell receptors. All discovery cohort repertoires had been generated on a single sequencing platform. The research as a whole found: Linkage disequilibrium might explain the correlated functional status among segregating V segments, but an unknown experimental factor could not be ruled out. In a later analysis, some 17,000 TCR beta sequences were associated with specific HLA alleles at a false discovery rate of 0.05. Several of the top co-occurrence clusters appeared to be linked to parvovirus B19, influenza, CMV and Epstein-Barr virus, according to a later analysis. Because HLA typing was missing for some donors at each locus, association tests included only the typed subset. Because counts were too low, about 15 rarely observed V segments, including chromosome 9 orphons, were left out of the earlier analysis of 587 of the donors. When HLA alleles, especially DR and DQ, strongly co-occurred, attributing TCR associations to individual alleles was difficult. In both the original and validation cohorts, the classifier was reported to diagnose cytomegalovirus status with high specificity and sensitivity. Most CMV-associated TCR beta chains appeared to be HLA-restricted in a later analysis, and the HLA associations seemed to be driven largely by CMV exposure. In a later analysis, HLA-associated TCR beta chains showed more clonal expansion and lower generation probabilities than non-associated chains that were equally common. While some public TCRs were present in many individuals, most TCR sequences turned up only very rarely across donors. Because the 87-base-pair reads could not distinguish some IMGT-functional V segments, including TRBV6-2 and TRBV6-3, those segments were excluded. In an earlier analysis of roughly 500 of the donors, most TCR beta V segments appeared in productive rearrangements about 87% or about 30% of the time, broadly matching IMGT annotations. Presence/absence analyses assumed roughly uniform sequencing depth across donors, an assumption that may not hold. A further reported finding was that TCR beta sequences accurately predicted the HLA-A and HLA-B alleles for most subjects in the first cohort. In vitro tests confirmed that a few of the cytomegalovirus-associated TCR beta chains recognize cytomegalovirus antigens. According to the authors, the approach could potentially be generalized to other disease states and immunological phenotypes. This cohort had only TCR beta chains sequenced, and the lack of alpha or paired-chain data limited which features could be detected. The study listed 164 TCR beta chains as associated with cytomegalovirus. A later analysis found that TCR association rates varied across HLA loci, with DRB1 alleles showing the most associated TCRs and HLA-C alleles the fewest. A later genetic analysis reported fewer N-insertions in productive TCRs among donors in an Asian-associated ancestry cluster than the roughly 620-donor mean. For the cohort, immune exposure information was limited to CMV serostatus. A group of highly shared sequence variants was considered likely to be a technical artifact of the sequencing pipeline. A later genetic analysis associated a missense DCLRE1C variant with V-gene and J-gene trimming of TCR beta chains, and an independent cohort replicated the association.

In total, just over 650 healthy bone marrow donors made up the cohort. Cohort members were all nominally healthy when sampled, although unrecorded immune exposures were likely present. The donor was CMV seronegative and belonged to the group of approximately 320 seronegative cohort members. A peripheral blood sample was collected from each donor, and TCR beta sequencing was performed on peripheral blood mononuclear cells. The Qiagen DNeasy Blood Extraction Kit was used to extract genomic DNA from the blood cell samples. The library was produced with the immunoSEQ multiplex PCR assay. For the multiplex PCR, a mixture combining 60 forward primers for TCR Vbeta segments and 13 reverse primers for TCR Jbeta segments was used. A multiplex PCR assay on genomic DNA amplified the CDR3 region of rearranged TCR beta genes. The Illumina HiSeq System was used to sequence the amplified TCR beta libraries as 87-base-pair reads. The study's processing was this. A later analysis tallied tens of millions of unique TCR beta chains across the 700 or so repertoires, and approximately 11 million of those chains were shared by two or more donors. A nearest-neighbor algorithm error-corrected the raw reads and collapsed the reads into unique sequences, merging closely related sequences to remove PCR and sequencing errors. Alignment of CDR3 sequences to IMGT reference sequences was used to assign V, D and J gene segments. Each retained sequence needed at least a six-nucleotide match to both a V gene segment and a J gene segment. Rearrangements were classified as productive when the CDR3 lacked stop codons and remained in frame with V and J, and all other rearrangements were classified as non-productive. Following IMGT convention, CDR3 was defined as the stretch from the second conserved V-encoded cysteine to the conserved J-encoded phenylalanine. The earlier analysis of 500 to 650 of the donors excluded any sequence lacking an unambiguous match to a single V gene segment. An earlier analysis of several hundred of the donors called V segments functional above 56.7% productive rearrangements and segregating when the between-donor standard deviation exceeded 5%. A statistical classification framework was developed to diagnose cytomegalovirus status using the catalog of TCR beta chain sequences. A later analysis assigned V and J genes by comparing TCR nucleotide sequences with IMGT/GENE-DB human TR gene sequences. Using the TCRdist pipeline, a later analysis assigned CDR3 sequences along with most-parsimonious VDJ recombination scenarios. A later analysis defined each TCR beta chain by its CDR3 amino acid sequence plus V-gene family, and excluded reads lacking a unique V-gene family. As a way to deal with suspected cross-contamination and a sequencing artifact, a later analysis dropped 450 to 700 nucleotide sequences that were highly shared and had low generation probability. For each public chain, a later analysis derived a clonal expansion index from normalized ranks of inferred template counts within each repertoire. In a later analysis, generation probabilities were computed with a VDJ recombination model fitted to out-of-frame rearrangements, and the resulting probabilities were checked against IGoR. In a later analysis, TCR-TCR, TCR-HLA and TCR-CMV co-occurrence was scored with hypergeometric tests, and a repertoire-size bias correction was applied to TCR pairs. False discovery rates were estimated in a later analysis by permuting HLA or CMV assignments 20 times. In a later analysis, co-occurring TCRs were grouped using DBSCAN, with TCRdist sequence similarity added in when clustering inside HLA-allele-positive subsets. Co-occurrence clustering excluded repertoires with fewer than 30,000 or more than 120,000 public chains, plus five with anomalous nucleotide sharing. TCRdb mirrors the immuneACCESS table, restricted to in-frame sequences. Some clones are absent from its copies; in checked studies, under half trace to an unresolved V gene, and the reason for the others is unknown. The V and J calls and clone size come from that table; D and trimming were worked out from the DNA. The sample yields about 97,000 clones; 65% to 85% were counted once. Roughly 10% of the sample goes to the ten largest clones.

Sequencing was performed on PBMCs. Recombination connected TRBV27 to TRBJ1-5; a weak D assignment points to TRBD1 (5 bases agree). This TCR was recovered from a man aged 45 to 65 in good health and CMV-seronegative. The encoded CDR3 is CASSGISGGEQPQHF. At the DNA level, the sequence is TGTGCCAGCAGCGGCATTAGCGGGGGTGAACAGCCCCAGCATTTT.